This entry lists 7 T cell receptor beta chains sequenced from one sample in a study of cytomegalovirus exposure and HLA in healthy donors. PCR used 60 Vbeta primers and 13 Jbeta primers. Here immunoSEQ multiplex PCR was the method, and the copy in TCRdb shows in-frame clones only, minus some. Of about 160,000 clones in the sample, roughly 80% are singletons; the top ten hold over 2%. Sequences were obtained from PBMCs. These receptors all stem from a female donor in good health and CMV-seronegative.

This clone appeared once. The CDR3 loop reads CASSPRSSYEQYF. Here the CDR3 DNA reads TGTGCCAGCAGTCCACGGAGCTCCTACGAGCAGTACTTC. The rearrangement joins TRBV27 to TRBJ2-7, with D unresolved. The CDR3 runs to 13 residues. V dropped 5 bases and J dropped 0 bases, with 8 bases sitting between them. Per germline, CDR1 MNHEY and CDR2 SMNVEV (reference sequence).

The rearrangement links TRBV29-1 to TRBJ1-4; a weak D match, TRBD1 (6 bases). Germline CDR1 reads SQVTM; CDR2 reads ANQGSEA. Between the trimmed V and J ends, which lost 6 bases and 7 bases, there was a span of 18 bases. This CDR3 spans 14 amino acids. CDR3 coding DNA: TGCAGCGTCCTTAGGGGGGGTAGGGGTGAAAAACTGTTTTTT. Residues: CSVLRGGRGEKLFF.

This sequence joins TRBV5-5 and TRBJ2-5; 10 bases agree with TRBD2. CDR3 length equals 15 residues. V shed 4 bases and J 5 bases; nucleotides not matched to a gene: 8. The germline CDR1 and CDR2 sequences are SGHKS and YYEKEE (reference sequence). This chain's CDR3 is CASSVPGTSEETQYF. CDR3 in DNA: TGTGCCAGCAGCGTCCCCGGGACTAGCGAGGAGACCCAGTACTTC.

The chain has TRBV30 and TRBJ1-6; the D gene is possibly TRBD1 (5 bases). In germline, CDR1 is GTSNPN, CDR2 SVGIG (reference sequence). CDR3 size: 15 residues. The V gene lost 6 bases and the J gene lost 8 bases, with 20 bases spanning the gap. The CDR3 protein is CACGGEQPLYSPLHF. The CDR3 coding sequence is TGTGCCTGCGGGGGGGAACAGCCCCTTTATTCACCCCTCCACTTT.

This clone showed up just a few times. CDR3 loop: CASSFQGSGGYTF. CDR3 DNA: TGTGCCAGCAGCTTCCAGGGATCAGGGGGCTACACCTTC. The chain carries TRBV5-6 and TRBJ1-2; weak D call: TRBD1 (5 bases). The CDR3 covers 13 residues. The V gene's germline CDR1 is SGHDT and CDR2 YYEEEE. V lost 2 bases, J lost 8 bases, and 13 bases lay in between. Based on the CDR3 plus reference TRBV5-6 and TRBJ1-2, the full variable domain is DAGVTQSPTHLIKTRGQQVTLRCSPKSGHDTVSWYQQALGQGPQFIFQYYEEEERQRGNFPDRFSGHQFPNYSSELNVNALLLGDSALYLCASSFQGSGGYTFGSGTRLTVV.

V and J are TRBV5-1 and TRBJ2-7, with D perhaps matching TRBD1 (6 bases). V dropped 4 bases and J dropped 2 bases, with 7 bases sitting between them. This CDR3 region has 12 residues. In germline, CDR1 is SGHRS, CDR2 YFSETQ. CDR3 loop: CASSRTAYEQYF. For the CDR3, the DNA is TGCGCCAGCAGCCGGACAGCCTACGAGCAGTACTTC. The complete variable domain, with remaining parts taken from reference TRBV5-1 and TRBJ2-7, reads KAGVTQTPRYLIKTRGQQVTLSCSPISGHRSVSWYQQTPGQGLQFLFEYFSETQRNKGNFPGRFSGRQFSNSRSEMNVSTLELGDSALYLCASSRTAYEQYFGPGTRLTVT.

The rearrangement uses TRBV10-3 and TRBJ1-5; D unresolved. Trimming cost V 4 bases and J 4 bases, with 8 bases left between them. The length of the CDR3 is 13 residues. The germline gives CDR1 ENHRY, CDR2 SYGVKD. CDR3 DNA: TGTGCCATCAGTGGAGAGGGAAATCAGCCCCAGCATTTT. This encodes CAISGEGNQPQHF.